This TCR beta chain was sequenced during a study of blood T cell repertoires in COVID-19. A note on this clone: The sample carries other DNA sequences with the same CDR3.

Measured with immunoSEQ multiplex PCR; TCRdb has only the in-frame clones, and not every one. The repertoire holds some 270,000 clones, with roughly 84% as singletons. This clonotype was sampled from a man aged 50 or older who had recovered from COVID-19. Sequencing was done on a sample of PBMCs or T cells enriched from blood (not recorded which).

DNA for the CDR3: TGTGCCAGCAGTTACTCTAGCACAGGGGGCACTGAAGCTTTCTTT. This translates into CASSYSSTGGTEAFF. The chain is built from TRBV6-5 and TRBJ1-1, with TRBD1 matching 8 bases. CDR1 MNHEY and CDR2 SVGAGI come from the germline V gene. V shed 0 bases, J shed 4 bases, and the junction held 4 bases outside the gene matches. The CDR3 length is 15 residues.